One sample yielded the 27 T cell receptor beta chains listed below, sequenced in a study of OX40 agonist ivuxolimab in advanced cancers. Produced via immunoSEQ multiplex PCR; TCRdb's table is partial and in-frame only. The sample has around 40,000 clones, around three quarters seen once; the top ten hold around a quarter. The sequencing used CD4+ or CD8+ T cells sorted from blood, collected in a trial of the OX40 agonist ivuxolimab. The receptors were sampled from an adult with an advanced solid tumor such as melanoma, head and neck, liver or kidney cancer.

The J gene is TRBJ2-5, the V gene TRBV2; D is possibly TRBD2 (5 bases). Trimming took off 9 bases at V and 4 bases at J, with 12 bases between the two ends. The CDR3 covers 12 residues. Per the germline V gene, CDR1 is SNHLY and CDR2 is FYNNEI. CDR3 sequence: CASNFRGETQYF. The CDR3 nucleotides are TGTGCCAGTAACTTCCGGGGAGAGACCCAGTACTTC.

The genes are TRBV2 and TRBJ1-2; no clear D. The CDR3 consists of 15 residues. Trimming took 5 bases from V and 7 from J, leaving 20 bases between them. Germline V gene data show CDR1 as SNHLY and CDR2 as FYNNEI. CDR3 residues: CASSKSLTAPFGYTF. In DNA form, the CDR3 reads TGTGCCAGCAGTAAAAGTCTGACCGCCCCCTTTGGCTACACCTTC.

Only a few counts were recorded for this clone. The chain couples TRBV2 to TRBJ2-1; 7 bases are shared with TRBD1. The CDR3 runs 15 residues. Germline-derived CDR1 and CDR2 are SNHLY and FYNNEI. V dropped 6 bases and J dropped 3; count of bases not matched to a gene: 8. The CDR3 DNA sequence: TGTGCCAGCAGAAGTACAGGGGCGATCTACAATGAGCAGTTCTTC. It is translated as CASRSTGAIYNEQFF.

The chain joins TRBV7-6 to TRBJ1-1; D may be TRBD1 (5 bases). Trimming stripped 1 base from V and 8 bases from J, with 14 bases between. CDR3 size: 14 residues. The germline CDR1 and CDR2 sequences are SGHVS and FNYEAQ. CDR3 nucleotide sequence: TGTGCCAGCAGCTTAGGCAGGGAGGGAGTCGAAGCTTTCTTT. As protein: CASSLGREGVEAFF. The entire variable domain, with the rest obtained from reference TRBV7-6 and TRBJ1-1, is as follows: GAGVSQSPRYKVTKRGQDVALRCDPISGHVSLYWYRQALGQGPEFLTYFNYEAQQDKSGLPNDRFSAERPEGSISTLTIQRTEQRDSAMYRCASSLGREGVEAFFGQGTRLTVV.

The J gene is TRBJ2-5, the V gene TRBV5-1, with D hard to call. Gene TRBJ2-7 matches the end of the DNA better, so the J call may be wrong. CDR1 and CDR2 (germline): SGHRS, YFSETQ. The CDR3 spans 14 residues. The CDR3 DNA is TGCGCCAGCACCCCGGGTGGGTCGGCTTACGAGCAGTACTTC. The encoded protein is CASTPGGSAYEQYF.

The CDR3 region has the DNA TGTGCCAGCAGCTACTCCGGGGAGCTGTTTTTT. It encodes CASSYSGELFF. The genes are TRBV27 and TRBJ2-2; D remains unclear. The V end was cut by 6 bases, the J end by 6 bases, with 5 bases between. CDR1 MNHEY and CDR2 SMNVEV come from the germline V gene (reference sequence). This CDR3 is 11 amino acids long.

V gene TRBV27 combines with J gene TRBJ2-2; D gene uncertain. The V end lost 1 base, the J end lost 5 bases, and 5 bases lay between the germline ends. From germline, CDR1 is MNHEY and CDR2 SMNVEV (reference sequence). The CDR3 runs 13 residues. The CDR3: CASSLWGTGELFF. CDR3 DNA sequence: TGTGCCAGCAGTTTATGGGGTACCGGGGAGCTGTTTTTT.

J is TRBJ2-1 and V is TRBV10-1; no definite D call. The CDR3 runs 14 residues. Per germline, CDR1 WNHNN and CDR2 SYGVQD (reference sequence). V lost 3 bases and J lost 7, with 13 bases in between. This CDR3 reads CASSDHGPKNEQFF. The CDR3 DNA reads as TGCGCCAGCAGTGACCATGGGCCTAAAAATGAGCAGTTCTTC.

The genes are TRBV29-1 and TRBJ2-2; TRBD2 agrees at 10 bases. The ends lost 7 bases at V and 1 base at J; junction bases unmatched: 3. This CDR3 region has 14 residues. CDR1 is SQVTM and CDR2 is ANQGSEA in the germline V gene. The DNA of the CDR3 is TGCAGCGCAGGGACTAGCGTGAACACCGGGGAGCTGTTTTTT. Translation: CSAGTSVNTGELFF.

This rearrangement joins TRBV6-5 to TRBJ1-2; D is possibly TRBD1 (5 bases). Trimming left V 0 bases short and J 2 bases short, with 7 bases between. Looked up from germline, CDR1 is MNHEY and CDR2 is SVGAGI. The CDR3 loop spans 14 amino acids. The CDR3, as DNA: TGTGCCAGCAGTTACTCGGGGGGGAACTATGGCTACACCTTC. This sequence encodes CASSYSGGNYGYTF.

This clone was seen a handful of times. This sequence joins TRBV4-1 and TRBJ1-1; TRBD1 is a possible D gene (6 bases). Trimming cost V 4 bases and J 3 bases, with 12 bases left between them. The CDR3 loop spans 14 amino acids. From germline, CDR1 is MGHRA and CDR2 YSYEKL. The CDR3 DNA reads TGCGCCAGCAGCCCACAGGGATTTGACACTGAAGCTTTCTTT. Translating gives CASSPQGFDTEAFF.

This clone was counted a single time. The chain uses TRBV29-1 and TRBJ2-3; 11 bases map to TRBD2. The CDR3 totals 14 residues. Looked up from germline, CDR1 is SQVTM and CDR2 is ANQGSEA. The trim removed 4 bases at V and 4 bases at J, leaving 4 bases unmatched. The CDR3 nucleotides are TGCAGCGTTGTGAGGACTAGCGGGTCAGATACGCAGTATTTT. It yields the protein CSVVRTSGSDTQYF.

The rearrangement joins TRBV7-9 to TRBJ1-6, with D perhaps matching TRBD1 (5 bases). The CDR3 extends over 12 amino acids. The V gene lost 4 bases and the J gene lost 9 bases, with 7 bases spanning the gap. Germline loops: CDR1 SEHNR, CDR2 FQNEAQ (reference sequence). The CDR3 DNA follows: TGTGCCAGCAGCTCGGGGGTTTCACCCCTCCACTTT. The encoded protein is CASSSGVSPLHF. Drawing the rest from reference TRBV7-9 and TRBJ1-6, the complete variable domain is DTGVSQNPRHKITKRGQNVTFRCDPISEHNRLYWYRQTLGQGPEFLTYFQNEAQLEKSRLLSDRFSAERPKGSFSTLEIQRTEQGDSAMYLCASSSGVSPLHFGNGTRLTVT.

The CDR3 sequence is CASMGPSGNTIYF. CDR3 DNA: TGTGCCAGCATGGGGCCGTCTGGAAACACCATATATTTT. The chain has TRBV9 and TRBJ1-3, with D tentatively TRBD1 (5 bases). There are 13 residues in the CDR3. Trimming took off 6 bases at V and 1 base at J, with 8 bases between the two ends. Germline V gene data show CDR1 as SGDLS and CDR2 as YYNGEE.

The chain recombines TRBV4-1 with TRBJ1-2, with 9 nucleotides matching TRBD1. The CDR3 is made up of 17 amino acids. From germline, CDR1 is MGHRA and CDR2 YSYEKL. The ends lost 0 bases at V and 2 bases at J; junction bases unmatched: 7. The CDR3 here is CASSQDNTGGGNYGYTF. CDR3 DNA: TGCGCCAGCAGCCAAGATAACACAGGGGGCGGCAACTATGGCTACACCTTC.

The chain uses TRBV5-3 and TRBJ2-5, with 8 bases identical to TRBD2. TRBV5-3 is reported as an ORF; its role is uncertain. This CDR3 is built from 16 residues. J gave up 4 bases and V 0 bases, and 8 bases lay outside the gene matches. The CDR3 DNA reads TGTGCCAGAAGCTTGGCGCCAGCGGGGGTGTCAGAGACCCAGTACTTC. The encoded protein is CARSLAPAGVSETQYF.

This clone was seen more than once but under ten times. The genes are TRBV11-2 and TRBJ1-5; D gene unclear. The CDR3 is 16 amino acids. CDR1 is SGHAT and CDR2 is FQNNGV in the germline V gene. V lost 1 base and J lost 0, with 10 bases in between. The CDR3 coding sequence is TGTGCCAGCAGCTTAGTCGCTGTTTATAGCAATCAGCCCCAGCATTTT. Its translation is CASSLVAVYSNQPQHF.

This clone was observed once. The CDR3, as DNA: TGTGCCAGCAGCTTAGAGAGAACCGGGGCCAACGTCCTGACTTTC. Encoded protein: CASSLERTGANVLTF. J is TRBJ2-6 and V is TRBV11-2; D is unresolved. Trimming cost V 0 bases and J 4 bases, with 7 bases left between them. The CDR3 spans 15 residues. Germline lookup yields CDR1 SGHAT and CDR2 FQNNGV.

The chain links TRBV7-2 to TRBJ1-2; D not certain. V was shortened by 1 base and J by 1 base, with 10 bases between the two germline ends. The CDR3 extends over 15 amino acids. Germline CDR1 SGHTA, CDR2 FQGNSA. The CDR3 loop is CASSLDAAFNYGYTF. DNA of the CDR3: TGTGCCAGCAGCTTAGACGCAGCCTTTAACTATGGCTACACCTTC.

V gene TRBV6-1 combines with J gene TRBJ1-1; D unclear. Germline V CDR1 and CDR2: MNHNS, SASEGT. The germline V and J ends were trimmed by 4 bases and 1 base, with 10 bases remaining between them. The CDR3 is 14 residues long. CDR3 nucleotide sequence: TGTGCCAGCAGTGGACATAGTGGGAACACTGAAGCTTTCTTT. Its protein product is CASSGHSGNTEAFF.

The V gene is TRBV4-1, the J gene TRBJ2-5; possible D gene TRBD2, 5 bases. The CDR3 sequence is 15 residues long. Trimming stripped 0 bases from V and 3 bases from J, with 11 bases between. From germline, CDR1 is MGHRA and CDR2 YSYEKL. CDR3 sequence (DNA): TGCGCCAGCAGCCAAGAGAGCGGAGCGGAAGAGACCCAGTACTTC. Encoded protein: CASSQESGAEETQYF.

The chain links TRBV6-5 to TRBJ2-1; 8 bases are shared with TRBD2. With V trimmed by 11 bases and J by 13 bases, 13 bases remained unmatched. This CDR3 is 12 amino acids long. Germline V lookup: CDR1 MNHEY, CDR2 SVGAGI. The CDR3 region has the DNA TGTGCCGTAGAAAGTAGCGGGACCAACCAGTTCTTC. Amino acid sequence: CAVESSGTNQFF.

In its sample, this clone was seen a few times. V is TRBV10-3 and J is TRBJ2-1; D not resolved. V was clipped by 5 bases and J by 0 bases, with 14 bases between them. This CDR3 comprises 16 residues. Germline values: CDR1 ENHRY, CDR2 SYGVKD. The CDR3 coding sequence is TGTGCCATCAGTCCCCGGACCGATAGCTCCTACAATGAGCAGTTCTTC. The encoded protein is CAISPRTDSSYNEQFF.

The V and J genes are TRBV7-9 and TRBJ2-1; 7 bases line up with TRBD2. Per germline, CDR1 SEHNR and CDR2 FQNEAQ (reference sequence). The CDR3 sequence is 15 residues long. The V gene end was trimmed by 1 base and the J gene end by 8 bases; junction bases not matched to a gene: 8. This chain's CDR3 is CASSLEWGGTDEQFF. DNA for the CDR3: TGTGCCAGCAGCTTAGAGTGGGGAGGGACGGATGAGCAGTTCTTC.

In DNA form, the CDR3 reads TGTGCCAGCAGCTACACGAAGTACGAGCAGTACTTC. Amino acid sequence: CASSYTKYEQYF. The chain links TRBV14 to TRBJ2-7; D not resolved. This CDR3 comprises 12 residues. Germline V gives CDR1 SGHDN, CDR2 FVKESK. Trimming removed 5 bases at V and 4 bases at J, with 9 bases between.

The rearrangement uses TRBV9 and TRBJ2-1, with no clear D. This CDR3 is built from 15 residues. V was shortened by 0 bases and J by 4 bases, with 11 bases between the two germline ends. Germline V CDR1 and CDR2: SGDLS, YYNGEE. CDR3 bases: TGTGCCAGCAGCGTAGGTACCCTAGGGTACAATGAGCAGTTCTTC. Translating it yields CASSVGTLGYNEQFF.

This clone was seen a handful of times. The J gene is TRBJ1-5, the V gene TRBV5-5; tentatively, D is TRBD1 (5 bases). Trimming took 1 base from V and 3 from J, leaving 14 bases between them. The germline V gene has CDR1 SGHKS and CDR2 YYEKEE (reference sequence). The CDR3 loop spans 16 amino acids. CDR3 residues: CASSLSGPTSNQPQHF. The CDR3 nucleotides read TGTGCCAGCAGCTTGTCAGGGCCGACCTCCAATCAGCCCCAGCATTTT.